This T cell receptor beta chain stems from a study of T cell changes during pregnancy in multiple sclerosis. Clones were read by immunoSEQ multiplex PCR, and TCRdb kept only the in-frame ones, dropping some. This sample yields about 44,000 clones, of which about 88% are seen a single time; roughly 1.2% belongs to the top ten. Germline-derived CDR1 and CDR2 are MGHRA and YSYEKL. The length of the CDR3 is 16 residues. Trimming removed 4 bases from V and 0 bases from J; junction bases left unmatched: 9. This clone was detected ten times or more. The rearrangement joins TRBV4-1 to TRBJ2-7; the match to TRBD2 covers 7 bases. The receptor was derived from a female donor with multiple sclerosis, enrolled in a pregnancy study. This specimen consisted of CD4+ T cells from peripheral blood mononuclear cells, obtained after pregnancy. Here the CDR3 DNA reads TGCGCCAGCAGCCCACTAGCGCAGACGTACTCCTACGAGCAGTACTTC. Encoded protein: CASSPLAQTYSYEQYF.